The clone carrying this T cell receptor beta chain was seen once. Its antigen is not known. Within the sample, other DNA sequences also encode this same CDR3. This entry comes from a study of cytomegalovirus exposure and HLA in healthy donors. Study observations and caveats: In a later analysis, TCR beta V- and J-gene trimming was associated with a missense DCLRE1C variant.

Everyone who donated was a healthy bone marrow donor. The CDR3 consists of 14 residues. Germline V gene lookup returns CDR1 SNHLY and CDR2 FYNNEI. Deletions cut 8 bases from V and 2 bases from J, with 14 bases between. It was with 60 Vbeta and 13 Jbeta primers that the PCR ran. Clones were read by immunoSEQ multiplex PCR, and TCRdb kept only the in-frame ones, dropping some. Seen here are 200,000 to 250,000 clones, 80% to 90% observed once, and the top ten hold roughly 0.99%. The receptor's source is a young woman in good health and CMV-seronegative. The chain is built from TRBV2 and TRBJ2-3, with D perhaps matching TRBD2 (6 bases). The sequencing sample was made of PBMCs. DNA of the CDR3: TGTGCCAGCGGGCTGGCGGGGAACACAGATACGCAGTATTTT. This gives the protein CASGLAGNTDTQYF. The entire variable domain, with the rest obtained from reference TRBV2 and TRBJ2-3, is as follows: EPEVTQTPSHQVTQMGQEVILRCVPISNHLYFYWYRQILGQKVEFLVSFYNNEISEKSEIFDDQFSVERPDGSNFTLKIRSTKLEDSAMYFCASGLAGNTDTQYFGPGTRLTVL.